This TCR beta chain was sequenced in a study of blood T cell repertoires in COVID-19. Across the whole study: The analysed material was cDNA or gDNA that came from T cells, B-cell-depleted T cells, or PBMCs.

With 0 bases removed from V and 5 bases from J, the gap between germline ends came to 8 bases. The CDR3 is made up of 14 amino acids. Sequencing was performed with immunoSEQ multiplex PCR; in TCRdb, only in-frame clones are kept and a portion is missing. The sample consists of over 50,000 clones, 72% of them appearing once. Source material: peripheral blood. This chain connects TRBV5-3 to TRBJ1-4; tentatively, D is TRBD1 (6 bases). TRBV5-3 is reported as an ORF; its role is uncertain. The sequence derives from a woman aged 70 to 79 with COVID-19, enrolled during active disease. CDR3 in amino acids: CARSLVGQNEKLFF. CDR3 nucleotides: TGTGCCAGAAGCTTGGTAGGACAGAATGAAAAACTGTTTTTT.